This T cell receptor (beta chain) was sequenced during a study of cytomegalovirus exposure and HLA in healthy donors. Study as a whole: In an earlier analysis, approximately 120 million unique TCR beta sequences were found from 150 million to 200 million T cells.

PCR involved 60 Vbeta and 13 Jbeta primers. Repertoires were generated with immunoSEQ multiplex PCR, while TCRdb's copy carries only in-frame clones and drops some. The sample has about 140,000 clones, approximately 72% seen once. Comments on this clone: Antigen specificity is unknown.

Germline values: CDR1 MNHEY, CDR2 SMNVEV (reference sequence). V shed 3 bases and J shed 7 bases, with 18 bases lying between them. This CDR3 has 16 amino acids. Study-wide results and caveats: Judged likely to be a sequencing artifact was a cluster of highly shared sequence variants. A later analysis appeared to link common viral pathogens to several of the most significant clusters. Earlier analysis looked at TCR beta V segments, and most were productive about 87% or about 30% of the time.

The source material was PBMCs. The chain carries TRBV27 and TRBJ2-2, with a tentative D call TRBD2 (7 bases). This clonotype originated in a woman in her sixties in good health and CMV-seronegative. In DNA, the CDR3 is TGTGCCAGCAGTTTCCAACCGCGGGGGCAGATCGGGGAGCTGTTTTTT. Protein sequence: CASSFQPRGQIGELFF.